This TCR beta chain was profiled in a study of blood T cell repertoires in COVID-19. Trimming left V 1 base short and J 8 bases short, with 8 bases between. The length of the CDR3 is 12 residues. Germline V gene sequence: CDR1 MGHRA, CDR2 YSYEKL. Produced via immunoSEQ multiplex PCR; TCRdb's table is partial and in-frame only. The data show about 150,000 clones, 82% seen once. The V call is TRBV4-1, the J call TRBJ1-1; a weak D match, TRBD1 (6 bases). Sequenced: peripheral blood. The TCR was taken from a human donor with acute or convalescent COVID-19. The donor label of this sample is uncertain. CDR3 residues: CASSQAGTEAFF. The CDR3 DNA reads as TGCGCCAGCAGCCAAGCCGGGACAGAAGCTTTCTTT.